Listed below are T cell receptor beta chains from one sample, sequenced in a study of CD8+CD57+ T cells in acquired aplastic anemia. TCRdb ran MiXCR on the reads and lists one entry per CDR3 protein. Among roughly 280,000 distinct CDR3 sequences, roughly 53% were seen once, and the ten largest hold approximately 1.3%. Sequenced: sorted CD4+, CD8+, or CD8+CD57+ T cells (not recorded which) from PBMCs. These receptor sequences come from a human donor with aplastic anemia. The CDR3 runs from the conserved cysteine through the conserved F or W. Each record gives: D gene, CDR3 length, J gene, V gene, clone size, CDR3 DNA, CDR3 protein. A D gene is named only where the DNA matches it firmly. Clone size is not always given. Where it is, it says once, few, many or a class for expanded clones.

- 13 TRBJ1-1 TRBV7-2 - TGTGCCAGCAGTTTAAGAATGAACACTGAAGCTTTCTTT CASSLRMNTEAFF
- 15 TRBJ1-3 TRBV7-2 - TGCGCCAGCAGCTTAGGTGGCAGCTCTGGAAACACCATATGTTTT CASSLGGSSGNTICF
TRBD1 16 TRBJ1-5 TRBV19 once TGTGCCAGTAGTATAGATGGGGCAGGGGGCGAGTTCACCGAGCATTTT CASSIDGAGGEFTEHF
TRBD1 17 TRBJ1-1 TRBV20-1 many TGCAGTGCTAGAGATCGAACAGGGGGCGAATCGAACACTGAAGCTTTCTTT CSARDRTGGESNTEAFF
- 16 TRBJ2-5 TRBV5-1 many TGCGCCAGCAGCTTGGTTGGGTCGGGGTCCCAAGAGACCCAGTACTTC CASSLVGSGSQETQYF
- 14 TRBJ1-1 TRBV4-3 - TGCGCCAGCAGCCAAGACGCTATTGTCACTGAAGCTTTCTTT CASSQDAIVTEAFF
- 13 TRBJ1-2 TRBV7-9 - TGTGCCAGCACCGTGTCCCAAGGGAGTGGCTACACCTTC CASTVSQGSGYTF
TRBD2 16 TRBJ2-7 TRBV7-2 - TGTGCCAGCAGCCTATGGTCGGGGGGGGCCCGGGGCGAGCAGTACTTC CASSLWSGGARGEQYF
- 16 TRBJ2-5 TRBV7-8 - TGTGCCAGCAGCTCCGCAGGGCCCCTTGGGGTAGAGACCCAGTACTTC CASSSAGPLGVETQYF
- 11 TRBJ2-2 TRBV2 once TGTGCCAGCAGTGATCCCGGGGAGCTGTTTTTT CASSDPGELFF
- 13 TRBJ1-2 TRBV20-1 - TGCAGTGCTAGAGACGGATCGAACGGGGGCTACACCTTC CSARDGSNGGYTF
TRBD2 17 TRBJ2-1 TRBV2 - TGTGCCAGCAGTGAAGATCCGGCGGGGGGGCCGTACAATGAGCAGTTCTTC CASSEDPAGGPYNEQFF
TRBD2 16 TRBJ2-3 TRBV15 - TGTGCCACCAGCGTGGGACTAGCGGGGGGGCCCGATACGCAGTATTTT CATSVGLAGGPDTQYF
- 16 TRBJ1-5 TRBV6-5 few TGTGCCAGCAGTTACTCGTGGGCGGCTGGCAATCAGCCCCAGCATTTT CASSYSWAAGNQPQHF
- 12 TRBJ1-2 TRBV18 many TGTGCCAGCTCACCCAGAACAGCAACTCTCACCTTC CASSPRTATLTF
TRBD2 17 TRBJ2-1 TRBV24-1 - TGTGCCACCAGTGAGGGCGGACTAGCGGGAGGGGGGAGTGAGCAGTTCTTC CATSEGGLAGGGSEQFF
- 12 TRBJ2-7 TRBV7-2 many TGTGCCAGCAGCTTAGGGTATGGCGAGCAGTACTTC CASSLGYGEQYF
- 15 TRBJ1-5 TRBV5-8 many TGTGCCAGCAGCTTGGACGGGGATAGCAATCAGCCCCAGCATTTT CASSLDGDSNQPQHF